These 10 T cell receptor beta chains were all obtained from the same sample, sequenced in a study of T cells after yellow fever vaccination. MiXCR, run by TCRdb on the 5' RACE reads, gives a single entry per CDR3 protein. The sample records some 110,000 distinct CDR3 sequences, about 7.2% being singletons. Sequenced material: CD4+ T cells sorted from PBMCs, taken about 49 days after the first yellow fever vaccination. Receptor source: a young man who received the YFV17D yellow fever vaccine.

This clonotype was picked up many times. This chain joins TRBV12-3 or TRBV12-4 and TRBJ2-6, with D hard to call. Trimming shortened V by 2 bases and J by 4 bases, and 9 bases separated the two germline ends. The CDR3 consists of 15 residues. CDR3 in amino acids: CASSLFNPGANVLTF. In nucleotides, the CDR3 is TGTGCCAGCAGTTTATTCAACCCCGGGGCCAACGTCCTGACTTTC.

This clonotype was seen many times. The V gene is TRBV7-2, the J gene TRBJ2-1; 8 nucleotides align to TRBD1. CDR3 size: 14 residues. V lost 3 bases to trimming and J lost 6 bases; unmatched junction nucleotides: 4. CDR1 is SGHTA, CDR2 FQGNSA, per germline. Here the CDR3 reads CASSLRTGLNEQFF. The CDR3 DNA is TGTGCCAGCAGCTTGAGGACAGGGCTCAATGAGCAGTTCTTC. Filled out from reference TRBV7-2 and TRBJ2-1, the complete variable domain reads GAGVSQSPSNKVTEKGKDVELRCDPISGHTALYWYRQSLGQGLEFLIYFQGNSAPDKSGLPSDRFSAERTGGSVSTLTIQRTQQEDSAVYLCASSLRTGLNEQFFGPGTRLTVL.

To note about this clonotype: At one boundary the junction diverges from the germline segment, which might be a read error. The rearrangement joins TRBV5-1 to TRBJ2-2; no clear D gene. There are 14 residues in the CDR3. Germline values: CDR1 SGHRS, CDR2 YFSETQ. The CDR3 nucleotides read TGCGCCAGCAGCCCCCCGACCTACACGGGGGAGCTGTTTTTT. Translation gives CASSPPTYTGELFF.

This clonotype was counted ten times or more. CDR3 sequence reads: CASSLGRGTAYSNQPQHF. The DNA for the CDR3 is TGTGCCAGCAGCTTAGGACGTGGGACAGCTTATAGCAATCAGCCCCAGCATTTT. The chain is built from TRBV7-9 and TRBJ1-5, with 7 nucleotides matching TRBD1. The CDR3 spans 18 residues. Germline trimming cut 1 base from V and 0 bases from J; bases unmatched to any gene: 9. Germline CDR1 reads SEHNR; CDR2 reads FQNEAQ (reference sequence). Full variable domain (outside the CDR3, taken from reference TRBV7-9 and TRBJ1-5): DTGVSQNPRHKITKRGQNVTFRCDPISEHNRLYWYRQTLGQGPEFLTYFQNEAQLEKSRLLSDRFSAERPKGSFSTLEIQRTEQGDSAMYLCASSLGRGTAYSNQPQHFGDGTRLSIL.

This clonotype appeared many times. V usage is TRBV14 and J usage is TRBJ1-3; tentatively, D is TRBD1 (5 bases). The CDR3 runs to 16 residues. Trimming took 0 bases from V and 3 from J, leaving 12 bases between them. Germline CDR1 and CDR2: SGHDN and FVKESK. DNA for the CDR3: TGTGCCAGCAGCCAAGACCCAGGGAGGATTGGAAACACCATATATTTT. Its protein product is CASSQDPGRIGNTIYF.

As to this clonotype: It may be a read error: a sequence one base away is much more abundant. The chain is built from TRBV14 and TRBJ1-6; no definite D call. This CDR3 is built from 13 residues. The V gene's germline CDR1 is SGHDN and CDR2 FVKESK. Trimming stripped 3 bases from V and 10 bases from J, with 10 bases between. The CDR3 DNA reads TGTGCCAGCAGCCATTCAGGTGAATCACCCCTCCACTTT. Translation: CASSHSGESPLHF.

The V and J genes are TRBV20-1 and TRBJ2-3, with 11 nucleotides matching TRBD2. J gave up 1 base and V 5 bases, and 5 bases lay outside the gene matches. This CDR3 is built from 15 residues. Germline lookup yields CDR1 DFQATT and CDR2 SNEGSKA (reference sequence). DNA for the CDR3: TGCAGTGCTCAACTAGCGGGGGAGGGCACAGATACGCAGTATTTT. Translation: CSAQLAGEGTDTQYF.

This clonotype was seen many times. The CDR3 DNA reads TGTGCCATCAGTGATCTAGCGGGGGTAAATACGCAGTATTTT. Translation: CAISDLAGVNTQYF. The V call is TRBV10-3, the J call TRBJ2-3; TRBD2 aligns across 10 bases. CDR1 and CDR2 from the germline V gene are ENHRY and SYGVKD. The CDR3 sequence is 14 residues long. The junction had 4 bases not matched to a gene; V was cut back by 3 bases and J by 7 bases.

The chain recombines TRBV5-4 with TRBJ2-3; possibly TRBD2 for D (6 bases). Germline CDR1 SGHNT, CDR2 YYREEE (reference sequence). V was trimmed by 4 bases and J by 0 bases, leaving 15 bases between them. The CDR3 has 16 residues. CDR3 region: CASSQNPGLSTDTQYF. CDR3 coding DNA: TGTGCCAGCAGCCAGAATCCGGGACTGAGCACAGATACGCAGTATTTT.

This clonotype came up many times. This sequence joins TRBV4-1 and TRBJ2-1, with 11 bases identical to TRBD2. Germline V gives CDR1 MGHRA, CDR2 YSYEKL. The ends lost 3 bases at V and 0 bases at J; junction bases unmatched: 7. This CDR3 contains 18 residues. CDR3 amino acids: CASSHPSGGLSSYNEQFF. The CDR3 coding sequence is TGCGCCAGCAGCCATCCTAGCGGGGGGCTGAGCTCCTACAATGAGCAGTTCTTC.